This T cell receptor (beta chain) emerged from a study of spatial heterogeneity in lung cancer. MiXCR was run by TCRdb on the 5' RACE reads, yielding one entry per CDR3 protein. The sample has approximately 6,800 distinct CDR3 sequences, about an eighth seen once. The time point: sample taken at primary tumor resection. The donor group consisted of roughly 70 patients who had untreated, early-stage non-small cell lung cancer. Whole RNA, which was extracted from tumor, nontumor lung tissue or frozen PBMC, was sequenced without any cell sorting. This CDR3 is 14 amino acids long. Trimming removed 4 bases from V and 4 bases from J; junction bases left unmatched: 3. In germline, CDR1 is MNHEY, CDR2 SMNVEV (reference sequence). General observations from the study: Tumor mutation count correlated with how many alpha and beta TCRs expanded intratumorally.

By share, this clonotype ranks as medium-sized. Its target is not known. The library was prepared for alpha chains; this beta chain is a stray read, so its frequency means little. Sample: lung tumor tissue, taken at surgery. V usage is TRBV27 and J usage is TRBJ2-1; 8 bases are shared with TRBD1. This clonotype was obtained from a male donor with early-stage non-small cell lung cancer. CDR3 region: CASSSRTGYNEQFF. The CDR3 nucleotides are TGTGCCAGCAGTTCCAGGACAGGGTACAATGAGCAGTTCTTC.